These 32 T cell receptor beta chains share one sample of origin, sequenced in a study of T cell changes during pregnancy in multiple sclerosis. Using immunoSEQ multiplex PCR, the repertoire was profiled, and TCRdb retains in-frame clones only, with some absent. Of over 3,500 clones listed, around 84% are singletons. The source material was CD8+ T cells from peripheral blood mononuclear cells, sampled in the first trimester of pregnancy. All receptors derive from a female donor in good health, enrolled as a control in a pregnancy study.

The chain uses TRBV10-2 and TRBJ2-2; 12 positions agree with TRBD1. The CDR3 is 16 amino acids. The trim removed 6 bases at V and 6 bases at J, leaving 8 bases unmatched. CDR1 is WSHSY, CDR2 SAAADI, per germline. The CDR3 DNA sequence: TGCGCCAGCAGAGGGACAGGGGGCATTCGGGCCGGGGAGCTGTTTTTT. Residues: CASRGTGGIRAGELFF.

This chain links TRBV27 with TRBJ1-1; D gene unclear. The germline V gene has CDR1 MNHEY and CDR2 SMNVEV (reference sequence). The CDR3 runs 13 residues. V was shortened by 6 bases and J by 4 bases, with 12 bases between the two germline ends. CDR3 in amino acids: CASSTGLGTEAFF. The CDR3 DNA reads as TGTGCCAGCAGCACCGGGTTGGGCACTGAAGCTTTCTTT.

The chain combines TRBV5-1 with TRBJ2-2; 8 bases are shared with TRBD1. CDR1 is SGHRS and CDR2 is YFSETQ in the germline V gene. CDR3 length equals 14 residues. The V and J ends lost 1 base and 6 bases, in that order; junction bases with no gene match: 2. The CDR3 here is CASSLRTGSGELFF. Here the CDR3 DNA reads TGCGCCAGCAGCTTGAGGACAGGGTCCGGGGAGCTGTTTTTT.

This rearrangement joins TRBV9 to TRBJ2-2; TRBD1 aligns across 9 bases. Per the germline V gene, CDR1 is SGDLS and CDR2 is YYNGEE. The V segment lost 0 bases and the J segment 6 bases; nucleotides outside the gene matches: 6. The CDR3 runs 16 residues. The CDR3 bases are TGTGCCAGCAGCGTAGCTCGGACAGGGGAATCCGGGGAGCTGTTTTTT. This gives the protein CASSVARTGESGELFF.

This clone has more than one count but fewer than ten. The chain joins TRBV15 to TRBJ2-3; TRBD2 matches at 8 bases. V shed 1 base, J shed 3 bases, and the junction held 3 bases outside the gene matches. There are 15 residues in the CDR3. Germline CDR1 and CDR2: LNHNV and YYDKDF (reference sequence). CDR3 protein: CATSRAAGVTDTQYF. The CDR3 DNA sequence: TGTGCCACCAGCAGAGCAGCGGGGGTTACAGATACGCAGTATTTT.

This sequence joins TRBV28 and TRBJ2-3; 10 bases agree with TRBD1. V trimming: 1 base; J trimming: 2 bases; junction bases outside the gene matches: 6. The CDR3 is made up of 17 amino acids. Germline CDR1 MDHEN, CDR2 SYDVKM. DNA for the CDR3: TGTGCCAGCAGTTTATCCCCCGGGACAGGGGTCACAGATACGCAGTATTTT. Its translation is CASSLSPGTGVTDTQYF.

The genes are TRBV9 and TRBJ2-1; 8 nucleotides align to TRBD2. The CDR3 loop spans 16 amino acids. Trimming removed 0 bases from V and 7 bases from J; junction bases left unmatched: 9. CDR1 and CDR2 from the germline V gene are SGDLS and YYNGEE. The DNA of the CDR3 is TGTGCCAGCAGCGTAGAGGCTAGCGGGTTGATGAATGAGCAGTTCTTC. Translation: CASSVEASGLMNEQFF.

J is TRBJ2-3 and V is TRBV7-2, with 9 bases identical to TRBD2. Per germline, CDR1 SGHTA and CDR2 FQGNSA. The CDR3 length is 16 residues. V shed 2 bases and J 5 bases; nucleotides not matched to a gene: 8. The CDR3 DNA follows: TGTGCCAGCAGCTTAATAGGCGGGGGGGCCGTAGATACGCAGTATTTT. It yields the protein CASSLIGGGAVDTQYF.

The genes are TRBV18 and TRBJ1-5; 9 bases align to TRBD1. In germline, CDR1 is KGHSH, CDR2 LQKENI. Germline trimming cut 6 bases from V and 0 bases from J; bases unmatched to any gene: 3. The CDR3 runs to 15 residues. CDR3: CASSGDRDSNQPQHF. CDR3 DNA: TGTGCCAGCTCTGGGGACAGGGATAGCAATCAGCCCCAGCATTTT.

The chain combines TRBV9 with TRBJ2-1; 14 nucleotides align to TRBD2. V shed 0 bases and J 8 bases; nucleotides not matched to a gene: 13. Germline V lookup: CDR1 SGDLS, CDR2 YYNGEE. The CDR3 has 19 amino acids. The CDR3 DNA is TGTGCCAGCAGCGTAGGACTAGCGGGAGGGCCACAGGGTTTTTATGAGCAGTTCTTC. Translating gives CASSVGLAGGPQGFYEQFF.

The V gene is TRBV27, the J gene TRBJ1-4; the D gene is possibly TRBD1 (5 bases). V gave up 3 bases and J gave up 3 bases, with 14 bases separating them. CDR1 MNHEY and CDR2 SMNVEV come from the germline V gene (reference sequence). The CDR3 extends over 16 amino acids. The CDR3 region is CASSLGPGEANEKLFF. CDR3 nucleotides: TGTGCCAGCAGTTTGGGGCCGGGGGAAGCTAATGAAAAACTGTTTTTT.

The chain couples TRBV5-1 to TRBJ1-2, with D unclear. From germline, CDR1 is SGHRS and CDR2 YFSETQ. With 1 base removed from V and 4 bases from J, the gap between germline ends came to 8 bases. There are 13 residues in the CDR3. CDR3 loop: CASSLSQLYGYTF. For the CDR3, the DNA is TGCGCCAGCAGCTTGTCACAGCTCTATGGCTACACCTTC.

This rearrangement joins TRBV29-1 to TRBJ1-2; D remains unclear. Germline-derived CDR1 and CDR2 are SQVTM and ANQGSEA. Trimming removed 7 bases from V and 3 bases from J, with 18 bases in between. This CDR3 comprises 14 residues. The CDR3 loop is CSALHSSRDYGYTF. In nucleotides, the CDR3 is TGCAGCGCCCTTCATAGTAGCCGGGACTATGGCTACACCTTC.

This clone was observed once. This rearrangement joins TRBV27 to TRBJ2-7; 11 bases agree with TRBD2. Germline assignment: CDR1 MNHEY and CDR2 SMNVEV (reference sequence). The CDR3 contains 14 residues. With 4 bases clipped from V and 7 bases from J, the junction kept 6 bases outside the gene matches. CDR3 sequence: CASSSSRLAGEQYF. The CDR3 DNA follows: TGTGCCAGCAGTTCTTCAAGACTAGCGGGAGAGCAGTACTTC.

The V call is TRBV19, the J call TRBJ2-3, with a tentative D call TRBD1 (7 bases). Per germline, CDR1 LNHDA and CDR2 SQIVND (reference sequence). Trimming took 4 bases from V and 4 from J, leaving 12 bases between them. CDR3 length: 14 residues. This chain's CDR3 is CASSSTGEADTQYF. Here the CDR3 DNA reads TGTGCCAGTAGTAGCACAGGGGAGGCAGATACGCAGTATTTT.

The chain links TRBV29-1 to TRBJ2-7, with a weak D call TRBD2 (5 bases). Germline loops: CDR1 SQVTM, CDR2 ANQGSEA. The CDR3 covers 14 residues. Trimming removed 0 bases from V and 4 bases from J, with 13 bases in between. CDR3 in amino acids: CSVEDQSRGYEQYF. The CDR3 DNA reads as TGCAGCGTTGAAGACCAGTCAAGAGGGTACGAGCAGTACTTC.

The CDR3 reads CASSLLVVAGTGGFQETQYF. CDR3 nucleotide sequence: TGTGCCAGCAGCTTATTAGTTGTTGCGGGGACAGGGGGCTTCCAAGAGACCCAGTACTTC. The chain links TRBV7-6 to TRBJ2-5, with 12 positions matching TRBD1. This CDR3 is built from 20 residues. Per germline, CDR1 SGHVS and CDR2 FNYEAQ. Trimming removed 2 bases from V and 1 base from J; junction bases left unmatched: 14.

The sample holds one count of this clone. The rearrangement uses TRBV6-5 and TRBJ2-1; TRBD1 might be the D (5 bases). The CDR3 consists of 14 residues. Germline CDR1 reads MNHEY; CDR2 reads SVGAGI. With 2 bases removed from V and 4 bases from J, the gap between germline ends came to 9 bases. CDR3 protein: CASSYRGRYNEQFF. The CDR3 coding sequence is TGTGCCAGCAGTTACAGGGGCAGATACAATGAGCAGTTCTTC.

CDR3 loop: CAIKVGTGLSYEQYF. CDR3 sequence (DNA): TGTGCCATCAAGGTGGGGACAGGGCTATCCTACGAGCAGTACTTC. The chain joins TRBV10-3 to TRBJ2-7; 9 bases are a match to TRBD1. V lost 7 bases and J lost 1; bases outside the gene matches: 8. The CDR3 has 15 residues. CDR1 is ENHRY, CDR2 SYGVKD, per germline.

The chain is built from TRBV10-1 and TRBJ2-1, with 10 bases fitting TRBD2. CDR1 WNHNN and CDR2 SYGVQD come from the germline V gene (reference sequence). The V segment lost 0 bases and the J segment 10 bases; nucleotides outside the gene matches: 12. The length of the CDR3 is 17 residues. The CDR3 DNA follows: TGCGCCAGCAGTGAGTCCCCACTAGCGGGGCATCGTTGGGAGCAGTTCTTC. Amino acid sequence: CASSESPLAGHRWEQFF.

The chain couples TRBV9 to TRBJ2-7; TRBD1 matches 11 bases. CDR1 is SGDLS, CDR2 YYNGEE, per germline. After removal of 2 bases from V and 1 base from J, the junction contained 2 bases not matched to a gene. The CDR3 length is 15 residues. The CDR3 nucleotides are TGTGCCAGCAGCGTGGGACAGGGGGATTCCTACGAGCAGTACTTC. It is translated as CASSVGQGDSYEQYF.

The rearrangement joins TRBV30 to TRBJ2-2; a weak D match, TRBD2 (6 bases). CDR1 is GTSNPN and CDR2 is SVGIG in the germline V gene (reference sequence). V dropped 3 bases and J dropped 1 base, with 9 bases sitting between them. The length of the CDR3 is 14 residues. CDR3 nucleotides: TGTGCCTGGAGCTCGGGACTGAACACCGGGGAGCTGTTTTTT. Protein product: CAWSSGLNTGELFF. The entire variable domain, with the rest obtained from reference TRBV30 and TRBJ2-2, is as follows: SQTIHQWPATLVQPVGSPLSLECTVEGTSNPNLYWYRQAAGRGLQLLFYSVGIGQISSEVPQNLSASRPQDRQFILSSKKLLLSDSGFYLCAWSSGLNTGELFFGEGSRLTVL.

This rearrangement joins TRBV2 to TRBJ2-1; TRBD2 aligns across 10 bases. V lost 8 bases and J lost 4; bases outside the gene matches: 5. Germline V gene sequence: CDR1 SNHLY, CDR2 FYNNEI. This CDR3 is built from 14 residues. CDR3 in DNA: TGTGCCAGCTCCGGACTAGCGGATTACAATGAGCAGTTCTTC. The encoded protein is CASSGLADYNEQFF.

This clone was detected a few times. The chain links TRBV7-8 to TRBJ1-1; D remains unclear. Germline assignment: CDR1 SGHVS and CDR2 FQNEAQ. V was shortened by 1 base and J by 3 bases, with 12 bases between the two germline ends. CDR3 length: 15 residues. In DNA form, the CDR3 reads TGTGCCAGCAGCTTAGAGCTGGTGATGGACACTGAAGCTTTCTTT. Amino acids: CASSLELVMDTEAFF.

In this sample, this clone turned up once. The V gene is TRBV9, the J gene TRBJ1-2; D gene unclear. The CDR3 length is 13 residues. V lost 2 bases to trimming and J lost 2 bases, with 7 bases between them. Germline CDR1 SGDLS, CDR2 YYNGEE. As DNA, the CDR3 is TGTGCCAGCAGCGTTACAGAGAACTATGGCTACACCTTC. Translation: CASSVTENYGYTF.

The chain links TRBV27 to TRBJ1-1, with TRBD1 identical over 7 bases. The germline V gene has CDR1 MNHEY and CDR2 SMNVEV (reference sequence). The CDR3 runs to 14 residues. J was trimmed by 4 bases and V by 8 bases; bases with no gene match: 10. Here the CDR3 reads CASRYIDRATEAFF. Here the CDR3 DNA reads TGTGCCAGCCGCTATATAGACAGGGCCACTGAAGCTTTCTTT.

V is TRBV10-3 and J is TRBJ2-1, with 8 bases matching TRBD2. Germline V CDR1 and CDR2: ENHRY, SYGVKD. The CDR3 totals 15 residues. V trimming: 5 bases; J trimming: 3 bases; junction bases outside the gene matches: 6. The DNA of the CDR3 is TGTGCCATCAGTCCGACTAGCGCGGGCTACAATGAGCAGTTCTTC. Amino acids: CAISPTSAGYNEQFF.

This clone turned up a few times. The chain is built from TRBV6-1 and TRBJ2-7; TRBD2 aligns across 9 bases. V gave up 1 base and J gave up 4 bases; unmatched junction bases: 8. Germline CDR1 reads MNHNS; CDR2 reads SASEGT. The CDR3 is 16 residues long. Here the CDR3 reads CASSEGLSSGSYEQYF. The CDR3 bases are TGTGCCAGCAGTGAAGGGTTGAGTAGCGGGAGTTACGAGCAGTACTTC.

The chain couples TRBV19 to TRBJ1-2, with TRBD1 as a possible D gene (5 bases). The germline gives CDR1 LNHDA, CDR2 SQIVND (reference sequence). V gave up 4 bases and J gave up 8 bases, with 14 bases separating them. The CDR3 is 13 amino acids. The CDR3 here is CASSTQGRYGYTF. The CDR3 nucleotides read TGTGCCAGTAGTACCCAGGGTCGGTACGGCTACACCTTC.

The chain couples TRBV19 to TRBJ2-2; 9 bases are a match to TRBD1. This CDR3 is built from 17 residues. V shed 5 bases, J shed 5 bases, and the junction held 12 bases outside the gene matches. Germline lookup yields CDR1 LNHDA and CDR2 SQIVND (reference sequence). The CDR3 protein is CASSADAGTGMTGELFF. Written as DNA, the CDR3 is TGTGCCAGTAGTGCCGATGCCGGGACAGGGATGACCGGGGAGCTGTTTTTT.

V and J are TRBV30 and TRBJ2-7; D is uncertain. Germline lookup yields CDR1 GTSNPN and CDR2 SVGIG (reference sequence). V was trimmed by 2 bases and J by 1 base, leaving 18 bases between them. The CDR3 has 16 amino acids. CDR3 coding DNA: TGTGCCTGGAGTAACGCCGCGCGGCTATCATCCTACGAGCAGTACTTC. Its protein product is CAWSNAARLSSYEQYF.

CDR3 bases: TGTGCAAGTCGCTTCCCCTTCTCAGGGCAGGGCCGCAACTATGGCTACACCTTC. Translated, it gives CASRFPFSGQGRNYGYTF. The chain couples TRBV12-2 to TRBJ1-2; TRBD1 reflects the table's D call only, with no check against the DNA. TRBV12-2 is labeled a pseudogene. The CDR3 totals 18 residues.